This TCR beta chain was identified in a study of glioma-infiltrating T cells after dendritic cell vaccination. Background on the study: The vaccine used monocyte-derived dendritic cells pulsed overnight with autologous tumor lysate.

Specified time point: after dendritic cell vaccination, including at tumor progression/relapse. V shed 5 bases, J shed 0 bases, and the junction held 1 base outside the gene matches. Germline CDR1 and CDR2: GTSNPN and SVGIG (reference sequence). CDR3 size: 13 residues. This table comes from immunoSEQ multiplex PCR, and its TCRdb copy is limited to in-frame clones, with some not included. The table shows 110,000 or so clones, with around 89% occurring only once. The clonotype was recovered from a human donor with glioblastoma. The chain is built from TRBV30 and TRBJ1-1, with 9 bases lining up with TRBD1. The sequences come from blood, collected after dendritic cell vaccination. The CDR3 nucleotides read TGTGCCTGGCGACAGGGGGTGAACACTGAAGCTTTCTTT. This encodes CAWRQGVNTEAFF.